The 30 T cell receptor beta chains presented below share a single source sample, sequenced in a study of T cell responses to AZD1222 COVID-19 vaccine. Using immunoSEQ multiplex PCR, the repertoire was profiled, and TCRdb retains in-frame clones only, with some absent. The sample shows approximately 150,000 clones, around 90% of them seen only once. This sample comprised peripheral blood, obtained 28 days after the second dose of the MenACWY control vaccine. The receptors here all came from an adult who received the MenACWY meningococcal vaccine as a control.

The V and J genes are TRBV5-1 and TRBJ1-2; a possible D gene is TRBD1 (5 bases). V lost 2 bases and J lost 3, with 20 bases in between. The length of the CDR3 is 17 residues. Germline CDR1 is SGHRS and CDR2 is YFSETQ. The CDR3 DNA sequence: TGCGCCAGCAGCTTTGGTTGGGGGACGCAGGATTACTATGGCTACACCTTC. Translated: CASSFGWGTQDYYGYTF.

The chain is built from TRBV19 and TRBJ1-1; D not resolved. Trimming stripped 5 bases from V and 5 bases from J, with 9 bases between. Germline CDR1 LNHDA, CDR2 SQIVND (reference sequence). This CDR3 is built from 12 residues. The CDR3 DNA follows: TGTGCCAGTAGTTTGTCCGGTACTGAAGCTTTCTTT. Translated: CASSLSGTEAFF.

This chain joins TRBV10-3 and TRBJ1-2; D unclear. V was pared by 11 bases and J by 8 bases, with 18 bases between. The length of the CDR3 is 12 residues. The V gene's germline CDR1 is ENHRY and CDR2 SYGVKD. The CDR3 bases are TGTGCCTCTAGTCCCCGGGAGGGCGGCTACACCTTC. This gives the protein CASSPREGGYTF.

This clone was counted between two and nine times. The rearrangement uses TRBV27 and TRBJ2-7, with 7 bases aligning to TRBD2. Germline values: CDR1 MNHEY, CDR2 SMNVEV (reference sequence). V gave up 5 bases and J gave up 3 bases; unmatched junction bases: 7. This CDR3 comprises 14 residues. As DNA, the CDR3 is TGTGCCAGCAGTCCCGGGACTATCGGCTACGAGCAGTACTTC. Translation gives CASSPGTIGYEQYF.

The chain combines TRBV7-2 with TRBJ2-1, with TRBD2 matching 9 bases. V trimming: 2 bases; J trimming: 8 bases; junction bases outside the gene matches: 10. The germline CDR1 and CDR2 sequences are SGHTA and FQGNSA. This CDR3 spans 16 amino acids. CDR3 in amino acids: CASSLQGGRALDEQFF. The CDR3 region has the DNA TGTGCCAGCAGCTTACAAGGCGGGAGGGCCTTGGATGAGCAGTTCTTC.

This sequence joins TRBV19 and TRBJ2-5, with 8 bases lining up with TRBD1. The V and J ends lost 2 bases and 5 bases, in that order; junction bases with no gene match: 4. Germline V gene data show CDR1 as LNHDA and CDR2 as SQIVND (reference sequence). The CDR3 covers 14 residues. CDR3 protein: CASSIRTGIETQYF. The CDR3 bases are TGTGCCAGTAGTATAAGGACAGGGATCGAGACCCAGTACTTC.

The chain uses TRBV10-3 and TRBJ1-5, with D tentatively TRBD1 (6 bases). Germline V gene data show CDR1 as ENHRY and CDR2 as SYGVKD. The V and J ends lost 2 bases and 5 bases respectively, with 13 bases between them. The CDR3 runs 15 residues. The CDR3 bases are TGTGCCATCAGTGAGAAAGGGGGGGTGGATCAGCCCCAGCATTTT. Protein: CAISEKGGVDQPQHF.

The chain is built from TRBV18 and TRBJ1-3; perhaps TRBD1 as D (5 bases). Deletions cut 0 bases from V and 2 bases from J, with 8 bases between. This CDR3 is 15 amino acids long. Germline V gives CDR1 KGHSH, CDR2 LQKENI. CDR3 nucleotides: TGTGCCAGCTCACCACCAGCAGGGACTGGAAACACCATATATTTT. Encoded protein: CASSPPAGTGNTIYF.

The V and J genes are TRBV11-2 and TRBJ2-3; tentatively, D is TRBD2 (6 bases). Trimming stripped 3 bases from V and 7 bases from J, with 11 bases between. Germline CDR1 SGHAT, CDR2 FQNNGV. The CDR3 runs to 13 residues. In nucleotides, the CDR3 is TGTGCCAGCAGCTTTGCGGGGCAGAATACGCAGTATTTT. Translated: CASSFAGQNTQYF.

The table lists this clone with a few counts. The gene calls are TRBV2 and TRBJ2-5; TRBD2 might be the D (6 bases). V lost 1 base and J 2 bases, leaving 17 bases between the germline ends. The germline V gene has CDR1 SNHLY and CDR2 FYNNEI. The CDR3 runs 17 residues. CDR3 loop: CASSEVAGLGGQETQYF. CDR3 nucleotides: TGTGCCAGCAGTGAAGTGGCGGGTTTGGGGGGACAAGAGACCCAGTACTTC.

The chain recombines TRBV3-1 (or the pseudogene TRBV3-2) with TRBJ1-3; D unresolved. Germline CDR1 reads LGHDT; CDR2 reads YNNKEL (reference sequence). V lost 2 bases to trimming and J lost 0 bases, with 8 bases between them. CDR3 length equals 15 residues. The CDR3 protein is CASSQTSGSGNTIYF. The DNA for the CDR3 is TGTGCCAGCAGCCAAACCTCGGGCTCTGGAAACACCATATATTTT.

This clone was counted a single time. The V gene is TRBV6-5, the J gene TRBJ2-7; D remains unclear. Germline V gene sequence: CDR1 MNHEY, CDR2 SVGAGI. V lost 4 bases to trimming and J lost 0 bases, with 7 bases between them. The CDR3 is made up of 13 amino acids. CDR3 region: CASSSVYSYEQYF. In DNA form, the CDR3 reads TGTGCCAGCAGTTCTGTTTACTCCTACGAGCAGTACTTC.

This clone was picked up a small number of times. The gene calls are TRBV9 and TRBJ1-3; D unclear. V dropped 3 bases and J dropped 1 base, with 5 bases sitting between them. The length of the CDR3 is 13 residues. Germline values: CDR1 SGDLS, CDR2 YYNGEE. The DNA for the CDR3 is TGTGCCAGCAGCGACTATTCTGGAAACACCATATATTTT. This codes for CASSDYSGNTIYF.

The chain employs TRBV30 and TRBJ1-1; the D gene is possibly TRBD1 (6 bases). Trimming took 4 bases from V and 2 from J, leaving 20 bases between them. Germline CDR1 GTSNPN, CDR2 SVGIG (reference sequence). This CDR3 contains 16 residues. The CDR3 region is CAWIGLYAGGNTEAFF. The DNA for the CDR3 is TGTGCCTGGATAGGGCTCTACGCGGGGGGCAACACTGAAGCTTTCTTT.

The chain couples TRBV4-3 to TRBJ1-5; D unclear. The V gene lost 0 bases and the J gene lost 7 bases, with 7 bases spanning the gap. CDR1 and CDR2 (germline): LGHNA, YSLEER. The CDR3 is 13 amino acids. CDR3 region: CASSQEMGQPQHF. CDR3 coding DNA: TGCGCCAGCAGCCAAGAGATGGGCCAGCCCCAGCATTTT.

The chain recombines TRBV6-6 with TRBJ2-7, with D hard to call. V was trimmed by 1 base and J by 2 bases, leaving 9 bases between them. The germline V gene has CDR1 MNHNY and CDR2 SVGAGI (reference sequence). The CDR3 loop spans 14 amino acids. CDR3 sequence reads: CASSYLGSTYEQYF. The CDR3, as DNA: TGTGCCAGCAGTTACTTAGGGTCTACCTACGAGCAGTACTTC.

The chain uses TRBV7-9 and TRBJ2-7, with 8 bases fitting TRBD1. The V gene's germline CDR1 is SEHNR and CDR2 FQNEAQ (reference sequence). The junction had 5 bases not matched to a gene; V was cut back by 2 bases and J by 8 bases. This CDR3 is 13 amino acids long. The CDR3 spells CASSLLGQGQQYF. The CDR3 DNA sequence: TGTGCCAGCAGCTTACTAGGACAGGGTCAGCAGTACTTC.

The chain employs TRBV27 and TRBJ2-6; D possibly corresponds to TRBD1 (5 bases). Trimming stripped 3 bases from V and 2 bases from J, with 8 bases between. CDR1 MNHEY and CDR2 SMNVEV come from the germline V gene (reference sequence). The CDR3 extends over 15 amino acids. As DNA, the CDR3 is TGTGCCAGCAGTTTCCAGGGTCCTGGGGCCAACGTCCTGACTTTC. Its protein is CASSFQGPGANVLTF.

This clone showed up just once. V usage is TRBV5-4 and J usage is TRBJ2-1, with TRBD1 identical over 9 bases. With 3 bases clipped from V and 6 bases from J, the junction kept 10 bases outside the gene matches. The CDR3 sequence is 16 residues long. Germline lookup yields CDR1 SGHNT and CDR2 YYREEE (reference sequence). CDR3 loop: CASSSAGQGSRNEQFF. Here the CDR3 DNA reads TGTGCCAGCAGCTCCGCGGGACAGGGATCCCGCAATGAGCAGTTCTTC. The variable domain in full, completed from reference TRBV5-4 and TRBJ2-1, reads ETGVTQSPTHLIKTRGQQVTLRCSSQSGHNTVSWYQQALGQGPQFIFQYYREEENGRGNFPPRFSGLQFPNYSSELNVNALELDDSALYLCASSSAGQGSRNEQFFGPGTRLTVL.

The V gene is TRBV7-2, the J gene TRBJ2-3; the match to TRBD2 covers 13 bases. Trimming took 5 bases from V and 3 from J; bases not matched to a gene: 5. Looked up from germline, CDR1 is SGHTA and CDR2 is FQGNSA. This CDR3 spans 16 amino acids. CDR3 coding DNA: TGTGCCAGCAGCCCTCAGACTAGCGGGAGGACAGATACGCAGTATTTT. This gives the protein CASSPQTSGRTDTQYF. Complete variable domain (other parts from reference TRBV7-2 and TRBJ2-3): GAGVSQSPSNKVTEKGKDVELRCDPISGHTALYWYRQSLGQGLEFLIYFQGNSAPDKSGLPSDRFSAERTGGSVSTLTIQRTQQEDSAVYLCASSPQTSGRTDTQYFGPGTRLTVL.

This clone was picked up one time. Additional DNA sequences in this sample encode the identical CDR3. The rearrangement joins TRBV20-1 to TRBJ1-2, with a possible D match to TRBD1 (5 bases). This CDR3 spans 10 amino acids. Germline CDR1 DFQATT, CDR2 SNEGSKA (reference sequence). V was shortened by 3 bases and J by 6 bases, with 5 bases between the two germline ends. The CDR3 DNA reads as TGCAGTGCTAGGGACAATGGCTACACCTTC. As protein: CSARDNGYTF.

J is TRBJ1-2 and V is TRBV7-8; no reliable D call. The CDR3 loop spans 14 amino acids. V lost 0 bases, J lost 8 bases, and 13 bases lay in between. CDR1 and CDR2 from the germline V gene are SGHVS and FQNEAQ. CDR3 nucleotide sequence: TGTGCCAGCAGCTTAGCACTCCGGGAATTAGGCTACACCTTC. Amino acid sequence: CASSLALRELGYTF.

This chain uses TRBV25-1 with TRBJ1-2, with TRBD1 matching 9 bases. The trim removed 4 bases at V and 8 bases at J, leaving 11 bases unmatched. There are 15 residues in the CDR3. CDR1 and CDR2 from the germline V gene are MGHDK and SYGVNS. DNA of the CDR3: TGTGCCAGCAGTGCTTACCTGGGACAGGGAGGAGGCTACACCTTC. Its protein is CASSAYLGQGGGYTF.

This chain connects TRBV28 to TRBJ1-1; D not resolved. Germline V CDR1 and CDR2: MDHEN, SYDVKM. The germline V and J ends were trimmed by 2 bases and 3 bases, with 1 base remaining between them. CDR3 length: 11 amino acids. As DNA, the CDR3 is TGTGCCAGCAGTTTACACACTGAAGCTTTCTTT. This sequence encodes CASSLHTEAFF.

The chain has TRBV7-3 and TRBJ2-1; D is perhaps TRBD1 (6 bases). V was cut by 4 bases and J by 12 bases, with 19 bases left in between. Germline V gene sequence: CDR1 SGHTA, CDR2 FQGTGA. The CDR3 has 14 amino acids. The CDR3 spells CASSSTGSRVRQFF. CDR3 nucleotides: TGTGCCAGCAGCTCAACAGGGTCTAGGGTGCGGCAGTTCTTC.

The rearrangement uses TRBV7-2 and TRBJ1-1; the D is unclear. The CDR3 contains 13 residues. Trimming cost V 1 base and J 11 bases, with 14 bases left between them. Germline CDR1 SGHTA, CDR2 FQGNSA. CDR3 DNA: TGTGCCAGCAGCTTAGTATTTAGAACGAAGGCTTTCTTT. Its protein product is CASSLVFRTKAFF.

This rearrangement joins TRBV6-6 to TRBJ1-5; no clear D gene. V lost 6 bases and J lost 1, with 10 bases in between. CDR1 is MNHNY, CDR2 SVGAGI, per germline (reference sequence). CDR3 size: 14 residues. As DNA, the CDR3 is TGTGCCAGCAGGTACACCATAAGCAATCAGCCCCAGCATTTT. It yields the protein CASRYTISNQPQHF.

This chain joins TRBV18 and TRBJ1-3, with D unclear. There are 16 residues in the CDR3. CDR1 and CDR2 (germline): KGHSH, LQKENI. The V and J ends lost 3 bases and 9 bases respectively, with 21 bases between them. The CDR3 DNA sequence: TGTGCCAGCTCACCCTTAGGAAAAGGATTGGAGGCCACCATATATTTT. It yields the protein CASSPLGKGLEATIYF.

DNA for the CDR3: TGTGCCAGCAGCTTAAACTTCCGACAGGGTGGCTACACCTTC. The encoded protein is CASSLNFRQGGYTF. The rearrangement links TRBV7-3 to TRBJ1-2, with 7 bases matching TRBD1. After removal of 1 base from V and 7 bases from J, the junction contained 6 bases not matched to a gene. CDR1 SGHTA and CDR2 FQGTGA come from the germline V gene. The CDR3 runs 14 residues. The full variable domain, its missing parts supplied by reference TRBV7-3 and TRBJ1-2, is GAGVSQTPSNKVTEKGKYVELRCDPISGHTALYWYRQSLGQGPEFLIYFQGTGAADDSGLPNDRFFAVRPEGSVSTLKIQRTERGDSAVYLCASSLNFRQGGYTFGSGTRLTVV.

The chain combines TRBV5-5 with TRBJ2-1; D unclear. Germline CDR1 and CDR2: SGHKS and YYEKEE (reference sequence). CDR3 size: 13 residues. The V gene lost 4 bases and the J gene lost 2 bases, with 7 bases spanning the gap. In DNA, the CDR3 is TGTGCCAGCAGCGCCGACACCTACAATGAGCAGTTCTTC. It is translated as CASSADTYNEQFF.